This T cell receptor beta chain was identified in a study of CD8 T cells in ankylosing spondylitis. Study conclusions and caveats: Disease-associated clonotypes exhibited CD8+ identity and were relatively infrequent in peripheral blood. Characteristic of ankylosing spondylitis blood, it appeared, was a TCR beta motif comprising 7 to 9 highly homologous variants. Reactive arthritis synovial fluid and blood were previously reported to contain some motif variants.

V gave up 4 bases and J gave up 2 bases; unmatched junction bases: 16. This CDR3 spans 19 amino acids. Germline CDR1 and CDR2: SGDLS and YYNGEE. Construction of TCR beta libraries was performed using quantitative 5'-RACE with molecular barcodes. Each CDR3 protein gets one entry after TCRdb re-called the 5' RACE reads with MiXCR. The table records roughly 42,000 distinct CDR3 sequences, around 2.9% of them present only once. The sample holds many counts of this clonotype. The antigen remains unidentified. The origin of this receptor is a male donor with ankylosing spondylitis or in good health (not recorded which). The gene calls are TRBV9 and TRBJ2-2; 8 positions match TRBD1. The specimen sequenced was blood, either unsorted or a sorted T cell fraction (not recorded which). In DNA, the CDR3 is TGTGCCAGCAGCCTCCCGGACATCAGGGACAGGATTAACACCGGGGAGCTGTTTTTT. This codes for CASSLPDIRDRINTGELFF.